The 17 T cell receptor beta chains listed next were all sequenced from one sample in a study of cytomegalovirus exposure and HLA in healthy donors. PCR primers comprised 60 Vbeta and 13 Jbeta primers. This table comes from immunoSEQ multiplex PCR, and its TCRdb copy is limited to in-frame clones, with some not included. The sample yields 110,000 to 150,000 clones, 80% to 85% seen once. The source material was PBMCs. The receptors originated from a boy aged 2 to 10 in good health and CMV-seronegative.

Only one count was recorded for this clone. This chain links TRBV9 with TRBJ2-3; tentatively, D is TRBD2 (5 bases). Trimming stripped 3 bases from V and 0 bases from J, with 8 bases between. The germline CDR1 and CDR2 sequences are SGDLS and YYNGEE. There are 14 residues in the CDR3. CDR3 coding DNA: TGTGCCAGCAGCGATAAGCGGAGCACAGATACGCAGTATTTT. Translating it yields CASSDKRSTDTQYF.

The chain joins TRBV27 to TRBJ2-7, with 9 nucleotides matching TRBD2. The V gene's germline CDR1 is MNHEY and CDR2 SMNVEV (reference sequence). J was trimmed by 0 bases and V by 6 bases; bases with no gene match: 6. There are 15 residues in the CDR3. CDR3 sequence (DNA): TGTGCCAGCAGCCTAGCGGGGCATTTCTCCTACGAGCAGTACTTC. Translation gives CASSLAGHFSYEQYF.

The V gene is TRBV9, the J gene TRBJ2-2; 8 bases are shared with TRBD2. The J segment lost 6 bases and the V segment lost 0 bases, leaving 7 bases of the junction unmatched. CDR1 and CDR2 (germline): SGDLS, YYNGEE. The CDR3 is 16 amino acids. The CDR3, as DNA: TGTGCCAGCAGCGTAGAGGGCGGGGGGACGGCCGGGGAGCTGTTTTTT. This translates into CASSVEGGGTAGELFF.

The V and J genes are TRBV7-9 and TRBJ1-2; no firm D call. The CDR3 contains 14 residues. CDR1 is SEHNR, CDR2 FQNEAQ, per germline (reference sequence). V was trimmed by 5 bases and J by 8 bases, leaving 18 bases between them. This CDR3 is CASSPDRYSLGYTF. DNA for the CDR3: TGTGCCAGCAGCCCCGATAGATACAGTTTGGGCTACACCTTC.

V and J are TRBV2 and TRBJ1-1, with 11 bases fitting TRBD1. The CDR3 runs 15 residues. Germline V gene lookup returns CDR1 SNHLY and CDR2 FYNNEI. V lost 6 bases to trimming and J lost 10 bases; unmatched junction nucleotides: 13. CDR3 bases: TGTGCCAGCAGAGCCGGGACAGGGGGTCTGATTTCAGCTTTCTTT. It is translated as CASRAGTGGLISAFF.

The V and J genes are TRBV7-2 and TRBJ1-3; the D gene is possibly TRBD1 (5 bases). This CDR3 region has 13 residues. Per germline, CDR1 SGHTA and CDR2 FQGNSA. V lost 4 bases, J lost 6 bases, and 10 bases lay in between. The CDR3 protein is CASSSDTLNTIYF. The DNA of the CDR3 is TGTGCCAGCAGCTCGGACACCCTAAACACCATATATTTT.

V and J are TRBV6-5 and TRBJ2-1, with D uncertain. Germline CDR1 MNHEY, CDR2 SVGAGI. The CDR3 sequence is 14 residues long. V dropped 4 bases and J dropped 4 bases, with 11 bases sitting between them. The CDR3 DNA is TGTGCCAGCAGTTCACGAGGCGGATACAATGAGCAGTTCTTC. Translated, it gives CASSSRGGYNEQFF.

This clone was observed a single time. V usage is TRBV18 and J usage is TRBJ2-2; D gene unclear. The V gene's germline CDR1 is KGHSH and CDR2 LQKENI. This CDR3 contains 15 residues. V was cut by 3 bases and J by 7 bases, with 15 bases left in between. The CDR3 protein is CASSPASPHNGELFF. In DNA, the CDR3 is TGTGCCAGCTCACCGGCCAGTCCTCACAACGGGGAGCTGTTTTTT. The full variable domain, completed using reference TRBV18 and TRBJ2-2, is NAGVMQNPRHLVRRRGQEARLRCSPMKGHSHVYWYRQLPEEGLKFMVYLQKENIIDESGMPKERFSAEFPKEGPSILRIQQVVRGDSAAYFCASSPASPHNGELFFGEGSRLTVL.

The V call is TRBV4-3, the J call TRBJ2-5, with a tentative D call TRBD1 (6 bases). The CDR3 totals 19 residues. Germline V gene data show CDR1 as LGHNA and CDR2 as YSLEER. Deletions cut 0 bases from V and 4 bases from J, with 24 bases between. CDR3: CASSQDGQYPGRGRETQYF. CDR3 DNA: TGCGCCAGCAGCCAAGACGGACAGTATCCGGGGAGAGGGCGAGAGACCCAGTACTTC.

The chain couples TRBV6-1 to TRBJ1-2, with D perhaps matching TRBD1 (5 bases). Germline V gene sequence: CDR1 MNHNS, CDR2 SASEGT. V lost 6 bases and J lost 0, with 8 bases in between. CDR3 length: 13 amino acids. CDR3: CASRRTSNYGYTF. As DNA, the CDR3 is TGTGCCAGCAGGAGGACATCTAACTATGGCTACACCTTC.

This sequence joins TRBV7-6 and TRBJ2-1; possibly TRBD1 for D (6 bases). CDR1 is SGHVS, CDR2 FNYEAQ, per germline. Trimming took off 3 bases at V and 2 bases at J, with 17 bases between the two ends. The CDR3 loop spans 17 amino acids. The CDR3 reads CASSLGAGAPAYNEQFF. CDR3 coding DNA: TGTGCCAGCAGCTTGGGAGCAGGGGCCCCCGCCTACAATGAGCAGTTCTTC. Supplemented by reference TRBV7-6 and TRBJ2-1, the full variable domain reads GAGVSQSPRYKVTKRGQDVALRCDPISGHVSLYWYRQALGQGPEFLTYFNYEAQQDKSGLPNDRFSAERPEGSISTLTIQRTEQRDSAMYRCASSLGAGAPAYNEQFFGPGTRLTVL.

The gene calls are TRBV5-6 and TRBJ2-7; TRBD2 matches 11 bases. V gave up 1 base and J gave up 3 bases; unmatched junction bases: 3. The CDR3 is 15 residues long. Germline V gives CDR1 SGHDT, CDR2 YYEEEE. CDR3 bases: TGTGCCAGCAGCTTGTTTACTAGCGGGAGCTACGAGCAGTACTTC. Protein: CASSLFTSGSYEQYF. The full variable domain, in which reference TRBV5-6 and TRBJ2-7 provide the parts outside the CDR3, is DAGVTQSPTHLIKTRGQQVTLRCSPKSGHDTVSWYQQALGQGPQFIFQYYEEEERQRGNFPDRFSGHQFPNYSSELNVNALLLGDSALYLCASSLFTSGSYEQYFGPGTRLTVT.

The CDR3 DNA follows: TGTGCCAGCAGTCGCCGGGACAGGGCGGTCAATGAGCAGTTCTTC. As protein: CASSRRDRAVNEQFF. The rearrangement links TRBV27 to TRBJ2-1; 9 bases are shared with TRBD1. Germline CDR1 and CDR2: MNHEY and SMNVEV (reference sequence). V lost 5 bases to trimming and J lost 6 bases; unmatched junction nucleotides: 8. This CDR3 region has 15 residues.

The chain combines TRBV19 with TRBJ2-7; D unclear. The V end lost 4 bases, the J end lost 6 bases, and 7 bases lay between the germline ends. Germline assignment: CDR1 LNHDA and CDR2 SQIVND (reference sequence). The CDR3 contains 11 residues. The DNA for the CDR3 is TGTGCCAGTAGTACCTCGAGCGAGCAGTACTTC. Protein: CASSTSSEQYF.

The chain carries TRBV6-6 and TRBJ1-5; 7 nucleotides line up with TRBD1. Germline loops: CDR1 MNHNY, CDR2 SVGAGI (reference sequence). V lost 2 bases to trimming and J lost 4 bases; unmatched junction nucleotides: 2. This CDR3 has 14 residues. CDR3 loop: CASSYARGNQPQHF. CDR3 nucleotides: TGTGCCAGCAGTTACGCCAGGGGGAATCAGCCCCAGCATTTT.

The chain uses TRBV2 and TRBJ1-5; 11 bases match TRBD1. Trimming removed 9 bases from V and 6 bases from J; junction bases left unmatched: 7. The CDR3 spans 14 residues. The V gene's germline CDR1 is SNHLY and CDR2 FYNNEI. CDR3 nucleotide sequence: TGTGCCAGGGGGCTGGGGACAGGGGGTCAGCCCCAGCATTTT. Protein: CARGLGTGGQPQHF.

The chain uses TRBV29-1 and TRBJ2-7; D is possibly TRBD1 (7 bases). The CDR3 length is 13 residues. The V and J ends lost 0 bases and 3 bases respectively, with 9 bases between them. The germline gives CDR1 SQVTM, CDR2 ANQGSEA. This CDR3 reads CSVEDRGDYEQYF. In nucleotides, the CDR3 is TGCAGCGTTGAAGACAGGGGGGACTACGAGCAGTACTTC.